These T cell receptor beta chains were read from a single sample in a study of T-cell reconstitution after alpha-beta-depleted transplantation in children. MiXCR, applied by TCRdb to the PCR reads, yields one record per CDR3 protein. The repertoire holds about 470,000 distinct CDR3 sequences, with roughly 43% as singletons. The sequenced sample was PBMCs, obtained before TCRalphabeta/CD19-depleted stem cell transplant. The source is a girl under 10 years old with aplastic anemia, due to receive a stem cell transplant. The CDR3 runs from the conserved cysteine through the conserved F or W. D genes are given only for firm matches. Not every row has a clone size; where given, it reads once, few, many or a size class.

-	-	TRBV2	TRBJ2-3	CASQEGGTDTQYF	TGTGCCAGCCAGGAAGGAGGCACAGATACGCAGTATTTT
TRBD2	-	TRBV30	TRBJ2-1	CAWSARGLAGGPWAYNEQFF	TGTGCCTGGAGTGCTCGAGGGCTAGCGGGAGGGCCTTGGGCCTACAATGAGCAGTTCTTC
TRBD2	-	TRBV5-1	TRBJ2-1	CASSLGSGGASYNEQFF	TGCGCCAGCAGCTTGGGGAGCGGGGGCGCATCCTACAATGAGCAGTTCTTC
-	few	TRBV20-1	TRBJ2-7	CSARFGTLPQAEQYF	TGCAGTGCTAGATTTGGGACTCTTCCTCAGGCCGAGCAGTACTTC
-	few	TRBV12-3/TRBV12-4	TRBJ1-6	CASSVDGLNNSPLHF	TGTGCCAGCAGCGTGGACGGATTGAACAATTCACCCCTCCACTTT
-	many	TRBV5-1	TRBJ2-1	CASSPPAGGQFF	TGCGCCAGCAGCCCGCCCGCCGGGGGGCAGTTCTTC
-	few	TRBV5-1	TRBJ1-1	CASSLADRLNTEAFF	TGCGCCAGCAGCTTGGCCGACAGATTGAACACTGAAGCTTTCTTT
-	many	TRBV27	TRBJ2-1	CASSRGTIGHPSSYNEQFF	TGTGCCAGCAGTAGAGGTACTATTGGCCACCCAAGCTCCTACAATGAGCAGTTCTTC
-	-	TRBV30	TRBJ2-3	CAWSVLGFDTQYF	TGTGCCTGGAGTGTACTAGGCTTTGATACGCAGTATTTT
TRBD1	-	TRBV6-1	TRBJ2-2	CASSARDRARSGELFF	TGTGCCAGCAGTGCCCGGGACAGGGCCCGCTCCGGGGAGCTGTTTTTT
-	-	TRBV7-2	TRBJ1-4	CASSLGMGSKLFF	TGTGCCAGCAGCTTAGGTATGGGGAGCAAACTGTTTTTT
-	many	TRBV18	TRBJ2-5	CASSPEGDGTQYF	TGTGCCAGCTCACCAGAGGGGGACGGGACCCAGTACTTC
TRBD1	many	TRBV20-1	TRBJ1-1	CSADYRGQGAFF	TGCAGTGCTGATTACAGGGGGCAAGGGGCTTTCTTT
-	-	TRBV18	TRBJ2-2	CASSPQDTGELFF	TGTGCCAGCTCACCACAGGATACCGGGGAGCTGTTTTTT
-	once	TRBV21-1	TRBJ1-5	CAIRQGDLPQHF	TGTGCCATCAGACAGGGGGATCTGCCCCAGCATTTT
TRBD2	many	TRBV7-2	TRBJ2-5	CASSFLTGGREETQYF	TGTGCCAGCAGCTTTTTAACGGGAGGGCGGGAAGAGACCCAGTACTTC
TRBD2	-	TRBV29-1	TRBJ2-1	CSVGTSGRLNEQFF	TGCAGCGTGGGGACTAGCGGGAGGTTGAATGAGCAGTTCTTC
-	-	TRBV20-1	TRBJ1-1	CSAPDRMNTEAFF	TGCAGTGCCCCGGACCGCATGAACACTGAAGCTTTCTTT
TRBD2	few	TRBV4-3	TRBJ2-1	CASSQDMSGRSSFGGEQFF	TGCGCCAGCAGCCAAGATATGAGCGGGAGATCCTCGTTTGGAGGTGAGCAGTTCTTC
TRBD2	-	TRBV4-2	TRBJ2-3	CASSPPLGASGDHTDTQYF	TGTGCCAGCAGCCCCCCCTTGGGGGCTAGCGGGGATCACACAGATACGCAGTATTTT
TRBD1	-	TRBV11-2	TRBJ2-1	CASSPTDRGPYNEQFF	TGTGCCAGCAGCCCGACGGACAGGGGGCCATACAATGAGCAGTTCTTC
TRBD1	-	TRBV15	TRBJ2-1	CATSRDPDRENEQFF	TGTGCCACCAGCAGAGACCCGGACAGGGAGAATGAGCAGTTCTTC
-	-	TRBV19	TRBJ2-4	CASSMWGANIQYF	TGTGCCAGTAGTATGTGGGGGGCAAACATTCAGTACTTC
-	-	TRBV20-1	TRBJ2-4	CSARDYILAKNIQYF	TGCAGTGCTAGAGACTACATTCTAGCCAAAAACATTCAGTACTTC
TRBD2	many	TRBV5-6	TRBJ2-1	CASSLWSRGRKDEQFF	TGTGCCAGCAGCTTGTGGTCCCGCGGGAGAAAGGATGAGCAGTTCTTC
-	-	TRBV20-1	TRBJ2-3	CSAIPMGTFTDTQYF	TGCAGTGCTATCCCCATGGGGACATTCACAGATACGCAGTATTTT
TRBD2	-	TRBV4-1	TRBJ2-1	CASKIAGGRDEQFF	TGCGCCAGCAAAATAGCGGGAGGGAGGGATGAGCAGTTCTTC
TRBD1	-	TRBV2	TRBJ2-3	CASRTGRKTDTQYF	TGTGCCAGCAGGACAGGGAGAAAAACAGATACGCAGTATTTT
TRBD2	-	TRBV10-3	TRBJ2-1	CAISSGTSDFF	TGTGCCATCAGTTCCGGGACTAGCGATTTCTTC
-	-	TRBV29-1	TRBJ2-7	CSVAGGSSYEQYF	TGCAGCGTGGCCGGAGGGAGCTCCTACGAGCAGTACTTC
TRBD1	-	TRBV7-9	TRBJ2-3	CASSADRSLSTDTQYF	TGTGCCAGCAGCGCGGACAGGAGCCTAAGCACAGATACGCAGTATTTT
-	many	TRBV7-2	TRBJ2-5	CASSSLTNRQETQYF	TGTGCCAGCAGCTCCCTGACAAACCGCCAAGAGACCCAGTACTTC
-	many	TRBV5-1	TRBJ2-7	CASSWQGGNDEQYF	TGCGCCAGCAGCTGGCAGGGGGGTAATGACGAGCAGTACTTC
-	-	TRBV28	TRBJ2-1	CASTRQLYNEQFF	TGTGCCAGCACGAGACAGCTCTACAATGAGCAGTTCTTC
-	few	TRBV10-3	TRBJ1-1	CAISEGGQLTEAFF	TGTGCCATCAGTGAAGGGGGTCAGCTCACTGAAGCTTTCTTT
-	-	TRBV6-2/TRBV6-3	TRBJ2-2	CASSPGFWGNTGELFF	TGTGCCAGCAGCCCGGGATTCTGGGGGAACACCGGGGAGCTGTTTTTT
-	-	TRBV29-1	TRBJ2-1	CSARPGNEQFF	TGCAGCGCACGGCCTGGCAATGAGCAGTTCTTC
-	many	TRBV19	TRBJ2-1	CASSEGYYNEQFF	TGTGCCAGTAGTGAAGGGTACTACAATGAGCAGTTCTTC
-	-	TRBV20-1	TRBJ2-3	CSAPPTGISTDTQYF	TGCAGTGCACCCCCGACAGGAATTAGCACAGATACGCAGTATTTT
TRBD2	-	TRBV20-1	TRBJ2-5	CSALRTRQETQYF	TGCAGTGCTCTAAGGACTAGGCAAGAGACCCAGTACTTC
-	-	TRBV9	TRBJ2-3	CASSVATASTDTQYF	TGTGCCAGCAGCGTAGCGACCGCAAGCACAGATACGCAGTATTTT
-	few	TRBV29-1	TRBJ2-4	CSAKQGNRNIQYF	TGCAGCGCCAAACAGGGCAATAGGAACATTCAGTACTTC
-	-	TRBV28	TRBJ1-4	CAPTTRSPFF	TGTGCCCCTACAACCCGAAGTCCCTTTTTT
TRBD2	-	TRBV29-1	TRBJ2-1	CSVGSKVPGLDMRNEQFF	TGCAGCGTAGGGAGCAAGGTACCGGGACTAGACATGAGGAATGAGCAGTTCTTC
TRBD1	once	TRBV5-6	TRBJ2-5	CASSLEGTGEETQYF	TGTGCCAGCAGCTTGGAAGGGACAGGGGAAGAGACCCAGTACTTC
-	-	TRBV29-1	TRBJ2-7	CSVLSPRTYEQYF	TGCAGCGTTCTTTCGCCCAGGACCTACGAGCAGTACTTC